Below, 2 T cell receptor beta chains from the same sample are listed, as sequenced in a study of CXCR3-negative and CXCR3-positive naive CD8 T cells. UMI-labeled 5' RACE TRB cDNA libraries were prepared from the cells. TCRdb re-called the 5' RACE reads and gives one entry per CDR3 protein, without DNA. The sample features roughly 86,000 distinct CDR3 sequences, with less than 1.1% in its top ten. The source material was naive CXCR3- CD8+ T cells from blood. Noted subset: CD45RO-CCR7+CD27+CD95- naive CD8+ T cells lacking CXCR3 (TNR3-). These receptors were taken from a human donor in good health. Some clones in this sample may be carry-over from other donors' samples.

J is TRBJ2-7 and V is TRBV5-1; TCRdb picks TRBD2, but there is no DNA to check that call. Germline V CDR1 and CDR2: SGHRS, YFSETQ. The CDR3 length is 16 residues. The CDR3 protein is CASSSIAGSAPAYQYF.

This CDR3 is CASGSAGQGYIQYF. The chain carries TRBV12-5 and TRBJ2-4; the TCRdb D gene call, TRBD1, has no DNA to confirm it. This CDR3 is built from 14 residues. Germline values: CDR1 LGHNT, CDR2 FRNRAP.